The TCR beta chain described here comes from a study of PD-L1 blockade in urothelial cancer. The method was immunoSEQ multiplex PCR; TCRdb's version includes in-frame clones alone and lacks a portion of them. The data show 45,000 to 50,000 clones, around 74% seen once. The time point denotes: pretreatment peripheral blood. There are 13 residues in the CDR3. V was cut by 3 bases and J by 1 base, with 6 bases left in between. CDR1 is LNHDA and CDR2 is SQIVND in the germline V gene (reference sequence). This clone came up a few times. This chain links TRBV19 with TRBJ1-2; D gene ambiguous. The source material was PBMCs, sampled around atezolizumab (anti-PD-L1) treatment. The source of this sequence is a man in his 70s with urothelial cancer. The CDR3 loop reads CASSIGGNYGYTF. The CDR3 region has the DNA TGTGCCAGTAGTATCGGCGGTAACTATGGCTACACCTTC.